These T cell receptor beta chains were read from a single sample in a study of blood T cell repertoires in COVID-19. Using immunoSEQ multiplex PCR, the repertoire was profiled, and TCRdb retains in-frame clones only, with some absent. The sample has about 240,000 clones, 82% seen once. The sequenced sample was peripheral blood. Receptors originate from a woman in her sixties with active or convalescent COVID-19. Each CDR3 is given without its conserved first and last residue.

J: TRBJ1-6; V: TRBV5-4; CDR3: ASSLGDRGNSPLH
J: TRBJ1-4; V: TRBV5-6; CDR3: ASSFYGPGRDATNEKLF
J: TRBJ2-3; V: TRBV18; CDR3: ASSPRTGQYDTQY
J: TRBJ1-2; V: TRBV7-9; CDR3: ASSLPQDYGYT
J: TRBJ1-2; V: TRBV7-9; CDR3: ASSLSGQGVYT
J: TRBJ2-7; V: TRBV4-3; CDR3: ASSQDGHSSYEQY
J: TRBJ2-1; V: TRBV5-1; CDR3: ASSSRGLDYNEQF
J: TRBJ1-2; V: TRBV30; CDR3: AWKGGEHYGYT
J: TRBJ2-6; V: TRBV4-3; CDR3: ASSQVPRGGPGANVLT
J: TRBJ2-5; V: TRBV7-2; CDR3: ASSPSARGGETQY
J: TRBJ1-2; V: TRBV15; CDR3: ATSRDVAAKGGYT
J: TRBJ1-2; V: TRBV5-4; CDR3: ASSRQGSEGYT
J: TRBJ1-4; V: TRBV5-5; CDR3: ASSLNEKLF
J: TRBJ1-1; V: TRBV2; CDR3: ASSAGRNTEAF
J: TRBJ2-7; V: TRBV27; CDR3: ASSLRGGSYEQY
J: TRBJ1-5; V: TRBV10-3; CDR3: AISRGYSNQPQH
J: TRBJ1-1; V: TRBV7-2; CDR3: ASSFRRSEAF
J: TRBJ1-2; V: TRBV19; CDR3: ASSMSGSTLNYGYT
J: TRBJ1-1; V: TRBV6-5; CDR3: ASHQNTEAF
J: TRBJ2-2; V: TRBV3-1/TRBV3-2; CDR3: ASSQDRHTNTGELF
J: TRBJ2-7; V: TRBV6-2/TRBV6-3; CDR3: ASSRTGHTYEQY
J: TRBJ1-2; V: TRBV6-4; CDR3: ASSDGRGPGYYGYT
J: TRBJ2-3; V: TRBV11-2; CDR3: ASSTGTSGGPSTDTQY
J: TRBJ2-3; V: TRBV4-1; CDR3: ASSQTGVAEDTQY
J: TRBJ1-3; V: TRBV6-5; CDR3: ASSYGTGSGNTIY
J: TRBJ2-7; V: TRBV6-6; CDR3: ASSPDRWGSEQY
J: TRBJ2-7; V: TRBV7-2; CDR3: ASSPLDFYEQY
J: TRBJ2-5; V: TRBV12-3/TRBV12-4; CDR3: ASSLEGETQY
J: TRBJ2-6; V: TRBV4-3; CDR3: ASSQVRGSGANVLT
J: TRBJ1-1; V: TRBV5-1; CDR3: ASSLTGVYTEAF
J: TRBJ1-6; V: TRBV18; CDR3: ASSPYSYNSPLH
J: TRBJ1-1; V: TRBV4-1; CDR3: ASSQAAGVYTEAF
J: TRBJ2-6; V: TRBV19; CDR3: ASSILQGRLYSGANVLT
J: TRBJ1-5; V: TRBV27; CDR3: ASSSRGGARNQPQH
J: TRBJ2-4; V: TRBV4-3; CDR3: ASSHISSAKERY
J: TRBJ1-2; V: TRBV28; CDR3: ASSFQENYGYT
J: TRBJ1-3; V: TRBV6-5; CDR3: ASSYSIGPSGNTIY
J: TRBJ1-5; V: TRBV6-5; CDR3: ASSTRETGGQPQH
J: TRBJ2-4; V: TRBV10-2; CDR3: ASSDVRVYNIQY
J: TRBJ1-3; V: TRBV6-6; CDR3: ASSYTVSSGNTIY
J: TRBJ1-1; V: TRBV4-2; CDR3: ASSQGGTGGGMNTEAF
J: TRBJ2-1; V: TRBV14; CDR3: ASSLRLAGGSYNEQF
J: TRBJ2-1; V: TRBV6-2/TRBV6-3; CDR3: ASSDRVPGNEQF
J: TRBJ2-2; V: TRBV5-1; CDR3: ASSLEQVGTGELF